This is a list of T cell receptor beta chains from one sample in a study of Graves' ophthalmopathy and Graves' hyperthyroidism. TCRdb analysed the multiplex PCR reads with MiXCR anew, one entry per CDR3 protein. The repertoire includes hundreds of thousands of distinct CDR3 sequences, 22% of them detected once, and roughly 6.9% sits in the top ten. The source material was peripheral blood. The receptors were sampled from a woman between 18 and 29 years old with stable Graves' hyperthyroidism. Some clones in this sample may be carry-over from other donors' samples. Each CDR3 is given without its conserved first and last residue. The listing skips clone size in some rows; elsewhere it reads once, few, many or a size class.

>many|TRBV10-3|12|TRBJ2-5
AISRARSVETQY
>few|TRBV5-1|12|TRBJ2-7
ASSLELGPYEQY
>-|TRBV20-1|10|TRBJ1-2
SARLGSYGYT
>many|TRBV6-1|11|TRBJ1-6
ASSEARDSPLH
>-|TRBV12-3/TRBV12-4|13|TRBJ1-2
ASSQQGAGNYGYT
>few|TRBV9|12|TRBJ1-1
ASSVSGGRTEAF
>-|TRBV11-2|13|TRBJ2-7
ASSLLTGQSYEQY
>many|TRBV5-5|12|TRBJ1-2
ASRFPGQGDGYT
>few|TRBV11-2|13|TRBJ2-5
ASSPRQGASETQY
>many|TRBV11-2|13|TRBJ1-2
ASSLSDRGHYGYT
>many|TRBV12-3/TRBV12-4|10|TRBJ1-3
ASSPLSNTIY
>-|TRBV5-1|12|TRBJ2-2
ASNGQGTTGELF
>-|TRBV6-1|14|TRBJ2-3
ASSDRQGPSTDTQY
>few|TRBV25-1|12|TRBJ2-7
ASKAPLANDEQY
>many|TRBV6-5|12|TRBJ2-7
ASSYFPGGNEQY